This T cell receptor (beta chain) stems from a study of identical twins. Unique molecular identifiers were present on the cDNA, which also gained a universal primer site by template switching. MiXCR was run by TCRdb on the 5' RACE reads, yielding one entry per CDR3 protein. The sample records about 220,000 distinct CDR3 sequences, under 10% being singletons. General study results and limits: A partial confounding effect on zero-insertion analyses could come from invariant MAIT and iNKT cells. Abundant beta clonotypes from cord blood had fewer insertions, unlike memory repertoires, which showed none.

The CDR3 is 16 amino acids. Looked up from germline, CDR1 is ENHRY and CDR2 is SYGVKD. Trimming took off 2 bases at V and 2 bases at J, with 12 bases between the two ends. Regarding this clonotype: No antigen is known for it.

These records were also assigned to another study, of yellow fever vaccine responses in identical twins.

This rearrangement joins TRBV10-3 to TRBJ2-2; D remains unclear. Sequencing used memory (CD45RO+) T cells sorted from blood. This TCR came from a woman younger than 30 in good health. The CDR3 sequence is CAISELAARNTGELFF. Written as DNA, the CDR3 is TGTGCCATCAGTGAGCTCGCGGCCAGAAACACCGGGGAGCTGTTTTTT.